The sequence of this T cell receptor (beta chain) was determined in a study of identifying expanded T cells in peripheral blood. Study-wide results and limits: Across healthy donors, higher total template counts meant significantly greater approximately 2-week count variance. Technical replicates showed approximately 1.2 changed clones; approximately 2 weeks approximately 16; four weeks 19.

Only in-frame clones appear in the TCRdb table, and some are missing; sequencing was by immunoSEQ multiplex PCR. The sample lists 81,000 or so clones, over 80% occurring once. Comments on this clone: Its antigen remains unknown.

CDR1 is SGHVS, CDR2 FQNEAQ, per germline. This CDR3 spans 15 amino acids. Losses at the gene ends were 1 base for V and 6 bases for J; bases not matched to a gene: 7. What was sequenced was blood. This sequence joins TRBV7-8 and TRBJ1-2, with TRBD1 matching 8 bases. The source of this sequence is a person between 18 and 75 years old in good health. CDR3 DNA: TGTGCCAGCAGCTTAGTCACGGACAGGGCAAATGGCTACACCTTC. This gives the protein CASSLVTDRANGYTF.